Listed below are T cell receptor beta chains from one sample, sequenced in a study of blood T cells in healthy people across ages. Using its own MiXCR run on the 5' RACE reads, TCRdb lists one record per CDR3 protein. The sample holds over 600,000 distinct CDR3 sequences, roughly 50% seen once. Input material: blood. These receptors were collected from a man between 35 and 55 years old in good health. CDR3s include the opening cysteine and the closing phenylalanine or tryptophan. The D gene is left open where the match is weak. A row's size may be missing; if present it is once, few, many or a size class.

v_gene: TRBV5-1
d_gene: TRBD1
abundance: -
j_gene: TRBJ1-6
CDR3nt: TGCGCCAGCAGCTTGGACCTCCAGGGGGTAGGCTCACCCCTCCACTTT
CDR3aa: CASSLDLQGVGSPLHF

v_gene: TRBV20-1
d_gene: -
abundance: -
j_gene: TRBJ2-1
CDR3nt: TGCAGTGCTAGAGTAAAGACCGTGTACAATGAGCAGTTCTTC
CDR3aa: CSARVKTVYNEQFF

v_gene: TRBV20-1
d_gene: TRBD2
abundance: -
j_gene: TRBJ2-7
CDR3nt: TGCAGTGCTAGAGATCCCAGGACTAGCCGAGAATACTACGAGCAGTACTTC
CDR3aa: CSARDPRTSREYYEQYF

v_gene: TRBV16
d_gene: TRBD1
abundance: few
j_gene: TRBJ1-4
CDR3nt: TGTGCCAGCAGCCTCCAACAGGGGCTTAATGAAAAACTGTTTTTT
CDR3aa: CASSLQQGLNEKLFF

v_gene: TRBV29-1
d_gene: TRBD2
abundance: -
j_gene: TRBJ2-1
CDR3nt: TGCAGCGGGGCGGGGAGGGCCTACAATGAGCAGTTCTTC
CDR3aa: CSGAGRAYNEQFF

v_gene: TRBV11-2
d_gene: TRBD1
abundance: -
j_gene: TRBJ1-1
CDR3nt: TGTGCCAGCAGCATTCGTTCACAGGGGTCTGAAGCTTTCTTT
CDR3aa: CASSIRSQGSEAFF

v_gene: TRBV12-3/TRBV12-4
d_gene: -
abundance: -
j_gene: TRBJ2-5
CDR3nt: TGTGCCAGCAGTTACAGGGGAGGGATACCCCAAGAGACTCAGTACTTC
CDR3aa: CASSYRGGIPQETQYF

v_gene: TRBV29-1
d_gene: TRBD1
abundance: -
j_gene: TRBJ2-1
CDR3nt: TGCAGCGCCACCGGGACAGGGATCGATGAGCAGTTCTTC
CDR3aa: CSATGTGIDEQFF

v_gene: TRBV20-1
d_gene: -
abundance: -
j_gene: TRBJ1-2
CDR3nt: TGCAGTGTCTTGCACGACAGAGATTATGGCTACACCTTC
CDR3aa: CSVLHDRDYGYTF

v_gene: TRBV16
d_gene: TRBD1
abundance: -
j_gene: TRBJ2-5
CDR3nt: TGTGCCAGCAGCCGTGGGACAGCTAAAGAGACCCAGTACTTC
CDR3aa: CASSRGTAKETQYF

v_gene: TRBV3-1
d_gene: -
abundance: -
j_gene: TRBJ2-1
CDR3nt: TGTGCCAGCAGCCGGGGGACTCAGACCTACAATGAGCAGTTCTTC
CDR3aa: CASSRGTQTYNEQFF

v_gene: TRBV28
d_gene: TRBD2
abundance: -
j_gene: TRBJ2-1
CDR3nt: TGTGCCAGCAAAAGAGGGAGGGCCGGGAGTAATGAGCAGTTCTTC
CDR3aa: CASKRGRAGSNEQFF

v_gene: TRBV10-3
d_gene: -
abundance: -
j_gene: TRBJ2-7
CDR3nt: TGTGCCATCATGGGGGAGGGGGGCGGCAACGAGCAGTACTTC
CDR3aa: CAIMGEGGGNEQYF